These 23 T cell receptor beta chains were sequenced from one sample in a study of cytomegalovirus exposure and HLA in healthy donors. The PCR ran on 60 Vbeta and 13 Jbeta primers. Sequencing used immunoSEQ multiplex PCR; TCRdb keeps in-frame clones, though not all of them. The table records about 93,000 clones, about 79% of them present only once. Specimen: PBMCs. The receptors shown here come from a man aged 45-65 years in good health and CMV-seronegative.

J is TRBJ2-7 and V is TRBV5-6; 11 bases map to TRBD2. CDR1 is SGHDT and CDR2 is YYEEEE in the germline V gene. V shed 1 base and J 9 bases; nucleotides not matched to a gene: 9. CDR3 size: 15 residues. The DNA of the CDR3 is TGTGCCAGCAGCTTGATGCTAGCGGGAGGTTCTATGCAGTACTTC. Its protein is CASSLMLAGGSMQYF.

The gene calls are TRBV2 and TRBJ2-2, with a tentative D call TRBD1 (5 bases). Germline V gene data show CDR1 as SNHLY and CDR2 as FYNNEI. The CDR3 totals 20 residues. V dropped 0 bases and J dropped 1 base, with 21 bases sitting between them. The chain's CDR3 is CASSEAVWGVAVKNTGELFF. Here the CDR3 DNA reads TGTGCCAGCAGTGAAGCTGTGTGGGGCGTAGCTGTCAAGAACACCGGGGAGCTGTTTTTT.

The chain uses TRBV19 and TRBJ2-4, with D perhaps TRBD2 (7 bases). Germline values: CDR1 LNHDA, CDR2 SQIVND (reference sequence). The CDR3 extends over 17 amino acids. V lost 8 bases and J 8 bases, leaving 28 bases between the germline ends. CDR3 in DNA: TGTGCCAGTGAACGCTGGGGGGGCGCGAGAGAAGGACACATTCAGTACTTC. Translation gives CASERWGGAREGHIQYF.

This chain connects TRBV11-2 to TRBJ2-5; TRBD2 matches 9 bases. The CDR3 extends over 15 amino acids. The J segment lost 0 bases and the V segment lost 2 bases, leaving 1 base of the junction unmatched. Germline V gene lookup returns CDR1 SGHAT and CDR2 FQNNGV. Here the CDR3 reads CASSLLAGHQETQYF. The CDR3 DNA sequence: TGTGCCAGCAGCTTACTAGCGGGGCACCAAGAGACCCAGTACTTC.

The V gene is TRBV9, the J gene TRBJ1-4; D remains ambiguous. V lost 3 bases and J lost 7, with 10 bases in between. This CDR3 has 13 amino acids. Germline CDR1 is SGDLS and CDR2 is YYNGEE. CDR3 in DNA: TGTGCCAGCAGCGAAAATACGGGTGAAAAACTGTTTTTT. It translates to CASSENTGEKLFF.

The gene calls are TRBV19 and TRBJ1-1; D might be TRBD1 (5 bases). Germline values: CDR1 LNHDA, CDR2 SQIVND (reference sequence). Trimming pared 0 bases from V and 2 bases from J, leaving 10 bases between. This CDR3 has 15 residues. The CDR3 DNA sequence: TGTGCCAGTAGTATAGAAGGCAGGGCTAACACTGAAGCTTTCTTT. Its translation is CASSIEGRANTEAFF.

The chain is built from TRBV28 and TRBJ1-1; 10 bases are shared with TRBD1. The germline gives CDR1 MDHEN, CDR2 SYDVKM. CDR3 size: 15 residues. V trimming: 3 bases; J trimming: 7 bases; junction bases outside the gene matches: 8. The CDR3 region is CASSLTGGLNGEAFF. Here the CDR3 DNA reads TGTGCCAGCAGTTTGACAGGGGGCTTGAATGGTGAAGCTTTCTTT.

The genes are TRBV7-3 and TRBJ1-1, with D perhaps TRBD1 (5 bases). V lost 2 bases and J lost 0, with 10 bases in between. The CDR3 contains 15 residues. Germline CDR1 reads SGHTA; CDR2 reads FQGTGA. In nucleotides, the CDR3 is TGTGCCAGCAGCTTAGAGGGACTCATGAACACTGAAGCTTTCTTT. This translates into CASSLEGLMNTEAFF. Full variable domain (outside the CDR3, taken from reference TRBV7-3 and TRBJ1-1): GAGVSQTPSNKVTEKGKYVELRCDPISGHTALYWYRQSLGQGPEFLIYFQGTGAADDSGLPNDRFFAVRPEGSVSTLKIQRTERGDSAVYLCASSLEGLMNTEAFFGQGTRLTVV.

In this sample, this clone turned up a few times. This sequence joins TRBV7-2 and TRBJ2-2, with a tentative D call TRBD2 (7 bases). The length of the CDR3 is 17 residues. Per germline, CDR1 SGHTA and CDR2 FQGNSA. V was pared by 2 bases and J by 1 base, with 14 bases between. DNA of the CDR3: TGTGCCAGCAGCTTATTAGGGGGGGGGCTGAACACCGGGGAGCTGTTTTTT. It codes for CASSLLGGGLNTGELFF.

This clone was seen once. The rearrangement links TRBV9 to TRBJ2-5; 7 bases map to TRBD2. The junction had 10 bases not matched to a gene; V was cut back by 0 bases and J by 14 bases. The CDR3 extends over 13 amino acids. Per germline, CDR1 SGDLS and CDR2 YYNGEE. CDR3 loop: CASSVVGGRPIYF. The CDR3 DNA sequence: TGTGCCAGCAGCGTAGTGGGAGGGCGACCTATATACTTC.

This clone came up once. The V gene is TRBV6-1, the J gene TRBJ2-1, with 7 bases lining up with TRBD1. The J segment lost 8 bases and the V segment lost 3 bases, leaving 16 bases of the junction unmatched. Germline-derived CDR1 and CDR2 are MNHNS and SASEGT. The CDR3 sequence is 17 residues long. CDR3 DNA: TGTGCCAGCAGTGACGATTTTACAGGGGATTCTTGGGATGAGCAGTTCTTC. It specifies CASSDDFTGDSWDEQFF.

This chain uses TRBV7-6 with TRBJ2-1, with TRBD2 identical over 11 bases. Germline CDR1 SGHVS, CDR2 FNYEAQ. J gave up 4 bases and V 5 bases, and 4 bases lay outside the gene matches. This CDR3 spans 15 amino acids. Here the CDR3 DNA reads TGTGCCAGCAGCCCGACTAGCGGGATTTACAATGAGCAGTTCTTC. Its translation: CASSPTSGIYNEQFF.

This chain's CDR3 is CASRPGTGVTGELFF. The CDR3 bases are TGTGCCAGCAGACCCGGGACAGGGGTCACCGGGGAGCTGTTTTTT. J is TRBJ2-2 and V is TRBV6-5; 10 nucleotides align to TRBD1. This CDR3 is built from 15 residues. The germline V gene encodes CDR1 MNHEY and CDR2 SVGAGI. V shed 6 bases and J 4 bases; nucleotides not matched to a gene: 5.

This clone was observed once. V usage is TRBV19 and J usage is TRBJ1-2; the D gene is possibly TRBD1 (6 bases). In germline, CDR1 is LNHDA, CDR2 SQIVND (reference sequence). Deletions cut 5 bases from V and 1 base from J, with 20 bases between. CDR3 length: 17 residues. CDR3 region: CASSPPESGVLNYGYTF. The CDR3 DNA reads TGTGCCAGTAGTCCCCCCGAGTCAGGGGTACTTAACTATGGCTACACCTTC.

The chain couples TRBV6-1 to TRBJ2-5, with D tentatively TRBD2 (6 bases). The J call may be incorrect, as the DNA end agrees better with TRBJ2-7. The CDR3 is 13 amino acids. Germline loops: CDR1 MNHNS, CDR2 SASEGT. CDR3 sequence: CAVIAVNSYEQYF. The DNA of the CDR3 is TGTGCCGTGATAGCGGTTAACTCCTACGAGCAGTACTTC.

The J gene is TRBJ2-5, the V gene TRBV2; D not certain. Between the trimmed V and J ends, which lost 3 bases and 1 base, there was a span of 6 bases. The CDR3 is 13 amino acids. From germline, CDR1 is SNHLY and CDR2 FYNNEI. As DNA, the CDR3 is TGTGCCAGCAGTGATGGCAGCCAAGAGACCCAGTACTTC. It is translated as CASSDGSQETQYF.

The CDR3 region has the DNA TGTGCCTGGAGTGCCGGACTAGCGGGCTCCTACGAGCAGTACTTC. As protein: CAWSAGLAGSYEQYF. This rearrangement joins TRBV30 to TRBJ2-5, with 11 bases aligning to TRBD2. The DNA end favors TRBJ2-7, so the J call may be wrong. The CDR3 runs to 15 residues. CDR1 and CDR2 from the germline V gene are GTSNPN and SVGIG (reference sequence).

About this clone: This CDR3 is also generated by other DNA sequences in the sample. CDR3 in amino acids: CSVDGDYCGSSPNTGELFF. The CDR3 DNA is TGCAGCGTTGACGGAGACTACTGCGGGAGCTCACCGAACACCGGGGAGCTGTTTTTT. The rearrangement joins TRBV29-1 to TRBJ2-2; 7 positions match TRBD2. The CDR3 is 19 residues long. Germline assignment: CDR1 SQVTM and CDR2 ANQGSEA. Unmatched junction bases numbered 16, after V lost 3 bases and J lost 0 bases.

The V and J genes are TRBV19 and TRBJ1-5; D gene unclear. V lost 8 bases and J 0 bases, leaving 11 bases between the germline ends. The length of the CDR3 is 14 residues. CDR1 is LNHDA, CDR2 SQIVND, per germline (reference sequence). CDR3 region: CASARRGSNQPQHF. Here the CDR3 DNA reads TGTGCCAGTGCGCGACGAGGTAGCAATCAGCCCCAGCATTTT.

This chain connects TRBV28 to TRBJ2-3, with 10 nucleotides matching TRBD2. Germline V lookup: CDR1 MDHEN, CDR2 SYDVKM. The CDR3 runs 18 residues. V gave up 6 bases and J gave up 2 bases; unmatched junction bases: 14. The CDR3 DNA is TGTGCCAGCAGAACTGCCGGGGCACTAGCGGGACCCACAGATACGCAGTATTTT. Translated: CASRTAGALAGPTDTQYF.

The count of this clone is one. The chain employs TRBV2 and TRBJ1-5; no definite D call. Between the trimmed V and J ends, which lost 6 bases and 4 bases, there was a span of 10 bases. There are 13 residues in the CDR3. Per germline, CDR1 SNHLY and CDR2 FYNNEI. The CDR3: CASSPNSNQPQHF. The CDR3 coding sequence is TGTGCCAGCAGCCCTAACTCGAATCAGCCCCAGCATTTT.

Only a few counts were recorded for this clone. The rearrangement uses TRBV15 and TRBJ2-3, with 8 bases that match TRBD2. The CDR3 sequence is 16 residues long. CDR1 is LNHNV and CDR2 is YYDKDF in the germline V gene (reference sequence). V dropped 5 bases and J dropped 3; count of bases not matched to a gene: 10. The CDR3 spells CATSGGKTGGTDTQYF. The CDR3 DNA reads as TGTGCCACCAGCGGCGGGAAAACGGGAGGGACAGATACGCAGTATTTT.

This chain joins TRBV6-5 and TRBJ2-3; 9 bases are shared with TRBD2. Germline CDR1 MNHEY, CDR2 SVGAGI. V lost 8 bases and J lost 6; bases outside the gene matches: 12. The CDR3 covers 15 residues. CDR3 nucleotide sequence: TGTGCCAGCGGCCTGACTAGCGGCCAGTTGGATACGCAGTATTTT. Its translation: CASGLTSGQLDTQYF.